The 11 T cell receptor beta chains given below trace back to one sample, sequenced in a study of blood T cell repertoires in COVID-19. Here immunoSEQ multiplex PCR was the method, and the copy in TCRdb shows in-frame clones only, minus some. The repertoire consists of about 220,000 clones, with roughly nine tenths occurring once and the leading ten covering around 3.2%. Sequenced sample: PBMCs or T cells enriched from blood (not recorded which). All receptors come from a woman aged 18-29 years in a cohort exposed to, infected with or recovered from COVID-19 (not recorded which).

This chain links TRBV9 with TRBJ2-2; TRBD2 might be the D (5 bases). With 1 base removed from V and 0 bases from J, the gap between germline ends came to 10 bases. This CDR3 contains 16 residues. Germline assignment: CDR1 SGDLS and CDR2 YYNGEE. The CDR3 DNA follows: TGTGCCAGCAGCGTATTGGTTAGCGCGAACACCGGGGAGCTGTTTTTT. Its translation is CASSVLVSANTGELFF.

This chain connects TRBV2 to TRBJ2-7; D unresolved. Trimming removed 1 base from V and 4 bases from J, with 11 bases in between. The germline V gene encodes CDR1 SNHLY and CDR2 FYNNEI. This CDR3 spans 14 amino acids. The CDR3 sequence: CASSEVPVPYEQYF. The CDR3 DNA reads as TGTGCCAGCAGTGAAGTCCCGGTCCCGTACGAGCAGTACTTC.

The CDR3 nucleotides read TGTGCCAGTAGTTATCCAGCGGGGAGCTCCTACAATGAGCAGTTCTTC. Its protein product is CASSYPAGSSYNEQFF. The genes are TRBV19 and TRBJ2-1, with TRBD2 identical over 7 bases. Germline CDR1 reads LNHDA; CDR2 reads SQIVND (reference sequence). V lost 5 bases, J lost 0 bases, and 7 bases stayed unmatched. The CDR3 is made up of 16 amino acids.

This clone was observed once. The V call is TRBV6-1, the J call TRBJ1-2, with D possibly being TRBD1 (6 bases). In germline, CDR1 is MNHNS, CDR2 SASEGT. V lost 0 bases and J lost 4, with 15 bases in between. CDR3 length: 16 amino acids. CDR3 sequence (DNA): TGTGCCAGCAGTGAAGCGCCCAGGGGCGTTAGCTATGGCTACACCTTC. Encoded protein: CASSEAPRGVSYGYTF.

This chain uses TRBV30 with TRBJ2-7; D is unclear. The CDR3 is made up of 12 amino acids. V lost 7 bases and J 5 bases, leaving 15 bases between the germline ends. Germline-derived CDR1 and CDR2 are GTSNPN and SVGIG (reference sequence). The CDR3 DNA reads TGTGCCTCCCACTGGCCTGAGGACGAGCAGTACTTC. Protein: CASHWPEDEQYF.

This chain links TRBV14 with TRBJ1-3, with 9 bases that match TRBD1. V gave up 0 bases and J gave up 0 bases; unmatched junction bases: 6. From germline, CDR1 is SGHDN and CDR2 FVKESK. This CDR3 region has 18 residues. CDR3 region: CASSQDQGQGYSGNTIYF. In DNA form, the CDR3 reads TGTGCCAGCAGCCAAGATCAAGGACAGGGGTACTCTGGAAACACCATATATTTT.

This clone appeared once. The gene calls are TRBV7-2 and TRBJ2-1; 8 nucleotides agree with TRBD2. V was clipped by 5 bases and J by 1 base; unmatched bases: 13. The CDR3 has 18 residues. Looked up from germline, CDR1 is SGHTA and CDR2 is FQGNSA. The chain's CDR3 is CASSPHQPGLDSYNEQFF. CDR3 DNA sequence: TGTGCCAGCAGCCCCCACCAACCGGGACTAGATTCCTACAATGAGCAGTTCTTC. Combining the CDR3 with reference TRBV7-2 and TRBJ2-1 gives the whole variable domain GAGVSQSPSNKVTEKGKDVELRCDPISGHTALYWYRQSLGQGLEFLIYFQGNSAPDKSGLPSDRFSAERTGGSVSTLTIQRTQQEDSAVYLCASSPHQPGLDSYNEQFFGPGTRLTVL.

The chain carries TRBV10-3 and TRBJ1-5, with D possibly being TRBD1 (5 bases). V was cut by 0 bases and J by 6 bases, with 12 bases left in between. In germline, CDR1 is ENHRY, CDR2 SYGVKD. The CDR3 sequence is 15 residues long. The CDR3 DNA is TGTGCCATCAGTGAGTCCGGGGGGGTCGGTCAGCCCCAGCATTTT. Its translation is CAISESGGVGQPQHF.

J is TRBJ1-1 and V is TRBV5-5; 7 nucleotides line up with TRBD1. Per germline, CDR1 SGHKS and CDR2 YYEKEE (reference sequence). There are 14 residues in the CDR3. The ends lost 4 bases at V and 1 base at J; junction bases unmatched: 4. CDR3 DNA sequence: TGTGCCAGCAGCGTCCGGGACAGGAACACTGAAGCTTTCTTT. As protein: CASSVRDRNTEAFF.

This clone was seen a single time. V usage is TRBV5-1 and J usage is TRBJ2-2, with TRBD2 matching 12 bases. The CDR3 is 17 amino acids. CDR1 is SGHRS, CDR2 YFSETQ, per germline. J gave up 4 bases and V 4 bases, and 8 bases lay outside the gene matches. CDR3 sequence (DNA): TGCGCCAGCAGCCCGACTAGCGGGGGTCGAGGCACCGGGGAGCTGTTTTTT. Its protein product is CASSPTSGGRGTGELFF.

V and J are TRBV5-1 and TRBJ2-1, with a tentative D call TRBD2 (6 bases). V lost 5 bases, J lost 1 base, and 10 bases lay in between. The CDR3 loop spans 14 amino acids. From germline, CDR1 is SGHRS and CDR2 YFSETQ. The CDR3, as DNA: TGCGCCAGCAGAGGTAGCGGTTCCTACAATGAGCAGTTCTTC. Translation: CASRGSGSYNEQFF.